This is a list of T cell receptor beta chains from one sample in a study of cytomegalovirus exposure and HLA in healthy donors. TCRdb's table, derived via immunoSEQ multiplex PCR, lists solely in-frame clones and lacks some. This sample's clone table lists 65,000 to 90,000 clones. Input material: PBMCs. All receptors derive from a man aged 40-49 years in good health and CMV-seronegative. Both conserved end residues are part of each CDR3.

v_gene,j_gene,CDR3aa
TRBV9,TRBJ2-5,CASSQGTSGQTQYF
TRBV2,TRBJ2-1,CASMGGTSSYNEQFF
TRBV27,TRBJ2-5,CASSLGRGGPSETQYF
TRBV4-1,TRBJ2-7,CASSQVPGGLWEQYF
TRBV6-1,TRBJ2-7,CASSTGEYSSYEQYF
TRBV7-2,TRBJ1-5,CASSADSGNQPQHF
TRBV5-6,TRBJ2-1,CASSLLAEQFF
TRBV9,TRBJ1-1,CASSEGGVTEAFF
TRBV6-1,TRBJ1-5,CASSVQGIDQPQHF
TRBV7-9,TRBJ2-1,CASSSQDRGRHNEQFF
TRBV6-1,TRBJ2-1,CASSDHHWTGWEQFF
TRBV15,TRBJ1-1,CATSSPAGNTEAFF
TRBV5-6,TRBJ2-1,CASSLGTAISYNEQFF
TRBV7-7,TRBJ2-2,CASSLEGTVNTGELFF
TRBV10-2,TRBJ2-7,CASSDQGLYEQYF
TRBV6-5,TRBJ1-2,CASSTGEVDGYTF
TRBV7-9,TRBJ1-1,CASSLESTEAFF
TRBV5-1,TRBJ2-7,CASRWDSRAEQYF
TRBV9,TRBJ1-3,CASSPQRNTIYF
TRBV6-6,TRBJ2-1,CASSPLTSASYNEQFF
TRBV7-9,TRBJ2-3,CASSLGPVAGDTDTQYF
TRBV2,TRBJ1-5,CASSELRQGNQPQHF
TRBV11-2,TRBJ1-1,CASSLGTGGRTEAFF
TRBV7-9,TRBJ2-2,CASSLYRSGELFF